Reported below is one T cell receptor beta chain. The antigen is not known. 60 Vbeta and 13 Jbeta primers were used in PCR. Assay used: immunoSEQ multiplex PCR; TCRdb lists only in-frame clones, some missing. The sample comprises 100,000 to 150,000 clones, approximately 73% of which are singletons, and about 4.5% rests with the top ten. This entry is derived from a study of cytomegalovirus exposure and HLA in healthy donors. The germline V gene encodes CDR1 SGHRS and CDR2 YFSETQ. This CDR3 comprises 16 residues. The junction had 16 bases not matched to a gene; V was cut back by 6 bases and J by 9 bases. Each donor was nominally healthy when sampled (though unrecorded immune exposures were likely). General study results and limits: Being productive about 90% or about 30% of the time was typical of most TCR beta V segments in an earlier analysis. In a later analysis, common viral pathogens appeared linked to several of the most significant clusters.

The receptor was isolated from a man in his 60s in good health and CMV-seropositive. The sample comprised PBMCs. V usage is TRBV5-1 and J usage is TRBJ2-1; 9 bases are a match to TRBD2. In DNA form, the CDR3 reads TGCGCCAGCAAGATAACTGCGGGGGGGCCTATAGGTGAGCAGTTCTTC. Protein sequence: CASKITAGGPIGEQFF.